The TCR beta chain under discussion was sequenced for a study of cytomegalovirus exposure and HLA in healthy donors (dated by TCRdb to 2017 to 2019). Some background on the complete study: According to a later analysis, the approximately 120 validation repertoires were produced on the same platform as the approximately 610 repertoires of the first cohort. The study was designed to test whether signatures of past pathogen exposure could be identified by cataloging public T cell receptors. Along with the approximately 670-subject first cohort, a separate validation cohort of over a hundred different subjects was used. The study combined high-throughput TCR immunosequencing, statistical association of individual TCRs with disease status, and machine learning to predict cytomegalovirus infection status. Here is what the overall study found, with its caveats: Subsequent analysis determined that TCRs grouped into clusters in the first cohort also showed a tendency toward co-occurrence across the 120 validation repertoires, and 85% to 95% of cluster scores exceeded 0. The classifier was reported to diagnose cytomegalovirus status with high specificity and sensitivity in both the original cohort and the validation cohort. The validation cohort had no HLA typing available for a later analysis, so co-occurrence within that cohort was assessed over all 120 repertoires. Across donors, most TCR sequences were observed very rarely, whereas some public TCRs were present in many individuals. Three of the identified cytomegalovirus-associated TCR beta chains were confirmed in vitro to be specific for cytomegalovirus antigens. It was suggested by the authors that the approach could potentially be generalized to other disease states and immunological phenotypes. A total of fewer than 200 TCR beta chains were listed by the study as associated with cytomegalovirus.

With respect to this clone: Its cognate antigen has yet to be identified. Base qualities are not recorded, but no much larger clone differs from it by a single base.

Preparation of the library involved the immunoSEQ multiplex PCR assay. The authors' analysis ran thus. A statistical classification framework was developed to diagnose cytomegalovirus status using the catalog of TCR beta chain sequences. TCRdb obtained this table from immuneACCESS and retained in-frame rearrangements with V and J assigned. These tables miss some clones; where compared with another copy, unresolved V genes account for less than half of the shortfall, and the remainder is unexplained. The DNA gave D and trimming, while V, J and clone size come from that table. For this sample there are approximately 160,000 clones; about 85% appear just once. The ten largest clones add up to over 2% of the sample. The donors belonged to the validation cohort of 120 subjects, which was separate from the roughly 700-subject first cohort. Sequenced material: PBMCs. This clonotype was obtained from a man aged 25-40 years in good health and CMV-seropositive.

The DNA sequence reads TGTGCCAGCAGTTACGACAGGCCGCCCTATGGCTACACCTTC. It translates to CASSYDRPPYGYTF. The sequence is built from TRBV6-5 and TRBJ1-2; matching of 6 bases hints at TRBD1 as the D gene. V gives up 2 bases and J gives up 4 bases, and the segment between their germline ends measures 11 bases. From the cysteine through the phenylalanine, the CDR3 covers 14 amino acids. Just CDR3 DNA is preserved here, 42 bases in frame from base 1. In the germline V gene, CDR1 corresponds to MNHEY and CDR2 to SVGAGI.